The 27 T cell receptor beta chains in this list originate from one sample, sequenced in a study of cytomegalovirus exposure and HLA in healthy donors. Use of 60 Vbeta and 13 Jbeta primers characterized the PCR. Produced via immunoSEQ multiplex PCR; TCRdb's table is partial and in-frame only. The repertoire holds approximately 240,000 clones, with roughly four fifths as singletons. The source material was PBMCs. The receptors were sampled from a woman in her thirties or forties in good health and CMV-seronegative.

This rearrangement joins TRBV11-3 to TRBJ1-1; 8 nucleotides align to TRBD1. CDR1 and CDR2 (germline): SGHNT, YENEEA. The V gene end was trimmed by 5 bases and the J gene end by 7 bases; junction bases not matched to a gene: 9. The CDR3 is 14 residues long. This CDR3 is CASSLGQGNGEAFF. DNA for the CDR3: TGTGCCAGCAGCCTCGGACAGGGAAACGGTGAAGCTTTCTTT.

This clone has only one observation. The CDR3 DNA reads TGTGCCAGCAGCAGGACAGGGGGTTACGAGCAGTACTTC. The encoded protein is CASSRTGGYEQYF. The genes are TRBV14 and TRBJ2-7, with TRBD1 matching over 10 bases. The CDR3 extends over 13 amino acids. Germline CDR1 is SGHDN and CDR2 is FVKESK. V shed 5 bases, J shed 4 bases, and the junction held 2 bases outside the gene matches. Together with reference TRBV14 and TRBJ2-7, the CDR3 gives the full variable domain: EAGVTQFPSHSVIEKGQTVTLRCDPISGHDNLYWYRRVMGKEIKFLLHFVKESKQDESGMPNNRFLAERTGGTYSTLKVQPAELEDSGVYFCASSRTGGYEQYFGPGTRLTVT.

The J gene is TRBJ2-5, the V gene TRBV5-1; tentatively, D is TRBD1 (6 bases). The J call may be faulty, since TRBJ2-7 better matches the DNA end. CDR3 size: 14 residues. Per germline, CDR1 SGHRS and CDR2 YFSETQ. As DNA, the CDR3 is TGCGCCAGCAGCTTGGAAGGACAGCTCTACGAGCAGTACTTC. Encoded protein: CASSLEGQLYEQYF.

The chain has TRBV7-9 and TRBJ2-1; tentative D call: TRBD2 (5 bases). Trimming left V 6 bases short and J 4 bases short, with 13 bases between. There are 14 residues in the CDR3. Germline V gene sequence: CDR1 SEHNR, CDR2 FQNEAQ (reference sequence). The CDR3 here is CASSPSLVYNEQFF. The CDR3, as DNA: TGTGCCAGCAGTCCTAGCCTCGTTTACAATGAGCAGTTCTTC.

This chain joins TRBV18 and TRBJ2-3; D is ambiguous. The V gene lost 1 base and the J gene lost 2 bases, with 13 bases spanning the gap. The CDR3 sequence is 16 residues long. Germline V gives CDR1 KGHSH, CDR2 LQKENI. CDR3 region: CASSPLSSGATDTQYF. In DNA form, the CDR3 reads TGTGCCAGCTCACCACTAAGTTCTGGAGCCACAGATACGCAGTATTTT.

In this sample, this clone turned up many times. The V gene is TRBV29-1, the J gene TRBJ1-4; D perhaps matches TRBD1 (6 bases). The V end was cut by 4 bases, the J end by 8 bases, with 14 bases between. Germline CDR1 SQVTM, CDR2 ANQGSEA. The CDR3 runs to 13 residues. DNA of the CDR3: TGCAGCGTTGCAGGCCAGGGGTTGGAAAAACTGTTTTTT. Amino acids: CSVAGQGLEKLFF.

The chain employs TRBV30 and TRBJ1-3; 8 bases agree with TRBD1. The germline V gene has CDR1 GTSNPN and CDR2 SVGIG (reference sequence). This CDR3 comprises 15 residues. V lost 3 bases to trimming and J lost 0 bases; unmatched junction nucleotides: 4. The chain's CDR3 is CAWSTGTGSGNTIYF. The CDR3 DNA sequence: TGTGCCTGGAGCACCGGGACAGGCTCTGGAAACACCATATATTTT.

A single count supports this clone. The chain uses TRBV19 and TRBJ1-1; D not resolved. Germline V gives CDR1 LNHDA, CDR2 SQIVND (reference sequence). The V gene lost 3 bases and the J gene lost 0 bases, with 11 bases spanning the gap. The CDR3 extends over 15 amino acids. The CDR3 DNA sequence: TGTGCCAGTAGTATCGCGGGCAGCATGAACACTGAAGCTTTCTTT. It is translated as CASSIAGSMNTEAFF.

The rearrangement uses TRBV2 and TRBJ1-5; D gene ambiguous. In germline, CDR1 is SNHLY, CDR2 FYNNEI. Trimming took off 4 bases at V and 4 bases at J, with 14 bases between the two ends. The CDR3 covers 15 residues. CDR3 residues: CASSGRDLANQPQHF. CDR3 nucleotides: TGTGCCAGCAGTGGTCGCGATTTAGCAAATCAGCCCCAGCATTTT.

V and J are TRBV6-5 and TRBJ1-5; D is possibly TRBD1 (5 bases). The CDR3 covers 14 residues. The ends were cut back, 6 bases at V and 4 bases at J, with 13 bases in the middle. Germline V CDR1 and CDR2: MNHEY, SVGAGI. CDR3 coding DNA: TGTGCCAGCAGCCACAGGTTCTCTAATCAGCCCCAGCATTTT. It is translated as CASSHRFSNQPQHF.

This chain joins TRBV4-1 and TRBJ2-7, with a tentative D call TRBD2 (6 bases). Germline V lookup: CDR1 MGHRA, CDR2 YSYEKL. The CDR3 is made up of 14 amino acids. Trimming removed 2 bases from V and 7 bases from J, with 15 bases in between. The CDR3 here is CASSQRSGRGEQYF. The CDR3 DNA is TGCGCCAGCAGCCAAAGGTCCGGCCGGGGGGAGCAGTACTTC.

The rearrangement joins TRBV7-2 to TRBJ2-5; tentative D call: TRBD2 (6 bases). CDR3 length: 14 amino acids. V gave up 4 bases and J gave up 1 base, with 10 bases separating them. Germline V gives CDR1 SGHTA, CDR2 FQGNSA. The CDR3 nucleotides read TGTGCCAGCAGCTGGAGGGCTTTCCAAGAGACCCAGTACTTC. This sequence encodes CASSWRAFQETQYF.

This chain joins TRBV5-4 and TRBJ2-7; possible D gene TRBD2, 6 bases. The CDR3 sequence is 15 residues long. CDR1 and CDR2 from the germline V gene are SGHNT and YYREEE (reference sequence). Trimming removed 0 bases from V and 6 bases from J, with 16 bases in between. The CDR3 loop reads CASSLGTGTGFEQYF. The CDR3 nucleotides read TGTGCCAGCAGCTTGGGTACCGGGACTGGCTTCGAGCAGTACTTC.

The V gene is TRBV30, the J gene TRBJ1-1; D is unresolved. The CDR3 length is 13 residues. The germline CDR1 and CDR2 sequences are GTSNPN and SVGIG (reference sequence). The V end lost 8 bases, the J end lost 0 bases, and 13 bases lay between the germline ends. CDR3 residues: CAGQREVNTEAFF. For the CDR3, the DNA is TGTGCCGGCCAGCGGGAGGTGAACACTGAAGCTTTCTTT. Looking up the rest from reference TRBV30 and TRBJ1-1 gives the full variable domain: SQTIHQWPATLVQPVGSPLSLECTVEGTSNPNLYWYRQAAGRGLQLLFYSVGIGQISSEVPQNLSASRPQDRQFILSSKKLLLSDSGFYLCAGQREVNTEAFFGQGTRLTVV.

V is TRBV11-2 and J is TRBJ1-2; 9 bases map to TRBD1. The CDR3 has 13 amino acids. V was pared by 5 bases and J by 6 bases, with 4 bases of the junction left unmatched. CDR1 and CDR2 from the germline V gene are SGHAT and FQNNGV. The CDR3 nucleotides read TGTGCCAGCAGCCGGGGACAGGGTGATGGCTACACCTTC. Its protein product is CASSRGQGDGYTF.

V gene TRBV29-1 combines with J gene TRBJ1-1; unclear D gene. V was cut by 5 bases and J by 4 bases, with 8 bases left in between. Germline V gene data show CDR1 as SQVTM and CDR2 as ANQGSEA. The CDR3 is 11 amino acids. The CDR3 DNA sequence: TGCAGCGTTCCAGGAAGCACTGAAGCTTTCTTT. It encodes CSVPGSTEAFF.

The rearrangement joins TRBV18 to TRBJ2-7; weak D call: TRBD1 (6 bases). This CDR3 spans 15 amino acids. The germline gives CDR1 KGHSH, CDR2 LQKENI. V was shortened by 1 base and J by 4 bases, with 14 bases between the two germline ends. The DNA for the CDR3 is TGTGCCAGCTCACCACGAGCAGGGGTTGCGTACGAGCAGTACTTC. Protein product: CASSPRAGVAYEQYF.

This rearrangement joins TRBV7-9 to TRBJ1-1; D perhaps matches TRBD1 (5 bases). CDR3 length equals 12 residues. Germline V gene sequence: CDR1 SEHNR, CDR2 FQNEAQ (reference sequence). The V gene lost 2 bases and the J gene lost 9 bases, with 10 bases spanning the gap. The CDR3: CASSLLGQQAFF. The CDR3 nucleotides are TGTGCCAGCAGCTTATTAGGACAACAAGCTTTCTTT.

V is TRBV27 and J is TRBJ2-2; the match to TRBD2 covers 14 bases. This CDR3 is 17 amino acids long. Losses at the gene ends were 4 bases for V and 6 bases for J; bases not matched to a gene: 7. CDR1 is MNHEY and CDR2 is SMNVEV in the germline V gene (reference sequence). For the CDR3, the DNA is TGTGCCAGCAGTTCCCGACTAGCGGGGGGGCGGGCCGGGGAGCTGTTTTTT. It translates to CASSSRLAGGRAGELFF.

The chain couples TRBV13 to TRBJ2-7; TRBD2 might be the D (6 bases). This CDR3 is built from 14 residues. The V and J ends lost 3 bases and 5 bases respectively, with 14 bases between them. Per the germline V gene, CDR1 is PRHDT and CDR2 is FYEKMQ (reference sequence). The chain's CDR3 is CASSFEPSGDEQYF. DNA of the CDR3: TGTGCCAGCAGCTTTGAGCCTTCGGGGGACGAGCAGTACTTC.

The gene calls are TRBV14 and TRBJ1-2; D ambiguous. Germline V lookup: CDR1 SGHDN, CDR2 FVKESK. Deletions cut 2 bases from V and 7 bases from J, with 11 bases between. CDR3 length: 13 amino acids. The CDR3 sequence: CASSQPTAGGYTF. CDR3 bases: TGTGCCAGCAGCCAACCGACGGCGGGTGGCTACACCTTC.

The chain combines TRBV29-1 with TRBJ2-1; D not resolved. With 5 bases removed from V and 2 bases from J, the gap between germline ends came to 10 bases. The CDR3 runs to 13 residues. The germline V gene has CDR1 SQVTM and CDR2 ANQGSEA. The CDR3 nucleotides read TGCAGCGTTTTGAGCCCCCCCTACAATGAGCAGTTCTTC. Its protein is CSVLSPPYNEQFF.

The chain uses TRBV2 and TRBJ2-2, with 16 bases fitting TRBD2. Germline V gives CDR1 SNHLY, CDR2 FYNNEI. J lost 10 bases, V lost 3 bases, and 5 bases had no gene match. CDR3 length: 16 amino acids. The CDR3 nucleotides are TGTGCCAGCAGTGATATGGGACTAGCGGGGGGGGCGGAGCTGTTTTTT. Its translation: CASSDMGLAGGAELFF.

The chain combines TRBV11-3 with TRBJ1-4, with unresolved D. The CDR3 sequence is 17 residues long. V was cut by 0 bases and J by 7 bases, with 18 bases left in between. The germline CDR1 and CDR2 sequences are SGHNT and YENEEA. The DNA for the CDR3 is TGTGCCAGCAGCTTAGATCTTATAGGAGAAGGAGGTGAAAAACTGTTTTTT. It codes for CASSLDLIGEGGEKLFF. Full variable domain (missing parts from reference TRBV11-3 and TRBJ1-4): EAGVVQSPRYKIIEKKQPVAFWCNPISGHNTLYWYLQNLGQGPELLIRYENEEAVDDSQLPKDRFSAERLKGVDSTLKIQPAELGDSAVYLCASSLDLIGEGGEKLFFGSGTQLSVL.

The chain is built from TRBV28 and TRBJ2-5; 8 nucleotides line up with TRBD2. CDR1 and CDR2 from the germline V gene are MDHEN and SYDVKM. V gave up 6 bases and J gave up 1 base; unmatched junction bases: 7. The CDR3 covers 15 residues. This CDR3 is CASSTPSGPQETQYF. Written as DNA, the CDR3 is TGTGCCAGCAGCACCCCTAGCGGGCCCCAAGAGACCCAGTACTTC. The entire variable domain, with the rest obtained from reference TRBV28 and TRBJ2-5, is as follows: DVKVTQSSRYLVKRTGEKVFLECVQDMDHENMFWYRQDPGLGLRLIYFSYDVKMKEKGDIPEGYSVSREKKERFSLILESASTNQTSMYLCASSTPSGPQETQYFGPGTRLLVL.

This clone was seen a handful of times. J is TRBJ1-1 and V is TRBV7-9; D call uncertain. V dropped 6 bases and J dropped 5 bases, with 13 bases sitting between them. This CDR3 has 13 residues. Germline V lookup: CDR1 SEHNR, CDR2 FQNEAQ (reference sequence). In nucleotides, the CDR3 is TGTGCCAGCAGTGGGAGAGCGGTGACTGAAGCTTTCTTT. It translates to CASSGRAVTEAFF. Full variable domain (outside the CDR3, taken from reference TRBV7-9 and TRBJ1-1): DTGVSQNPRHKITKRGQNVTFRCDPISEHNRLYWYRQTLGQGPEFLTYFQNEAQLEKSRLLSDRFSAERPKGSFSTLEIQRTEQGDSAMYLCASSGRAVTEAFFGQGTRLTVV.

The chain recombines TRBV19 with TRBJ1-1; 8 bases are shared with TRBD1. The V and J ends lost 6 bases and 5 bases, in that order; junction bases with no gene match: 8. The CDR3 runs to 14 residues. Germline-derived CDR1 and CDR2 are LNHDA and SQIVND (reference sequence). CDR3 coding DNA: TGTGCCAGTAGCTCAGGGGGCGCGTGGACTGAAGCTTTCTTT. It codes for CASSSGGAWTEAFF.